Listed here is a single TCR beta chain. Its specificity is unknown. V dropped 5 bases and J dropped 0; count of bases not matched to a gene: 5. Germline CDR1 reads LNHDA; CDR2 reads SQIVND (reference sequence). The CDR3 runs to 16 residues. This record comes from a study of cytomegalovirus exposure and HLA in healthy donors. Donors in the study were healthy people who gave bone marrow. Study-wide results and limits: Reportedly, TCR beta sequences accurately predicted HLA-A and HLA-B alleles in most subjects.

Researchers ran the PCR with 60 Vbeta and 13 Jbeta primers. Authors' methods: In a later analysis, approximately 73 million unique TCR beta chains included roughly 11 million shared by two or more donors. Data came from immunoSEQ multiplex PCR; TCRdb stores just in-frame clones and leaves some out. Clone size and the V and J calls come from that table; the DNA yielded D and trimming. The repertoire holds around 130,000 clones, 6.5% to 9.5% seen once, with 5.5% in the top ten. Material: PBMCs. This sequence was found in a man aged 40-49 years in good health and CMV-seronegative. The J gene is TRBJ1-5, the V gene TRBV19; the match to TRBD1 covers 9 bases. The CDR3 bases are TGTGCCAGTAGTGCCGGACAGGGGCATAGCAATCAGCCCCAGCATTTT. Protein product: CASSAGQGHSNQPQHF.